This T cell receptor beta chain was captured by sequencing in a study of beta chain features in type 1 diabetes. Regarding the study as a whole: Although PCR might favor shorter templates, it would do so equally in patients and controls.

Expressed TCRB transcripts got sequenced, as all isolated RNA was reverse transcribed. Repertoires were generated with immunoSEQ multiplex PCR, while TCRdb's copy carries only in-frame clones and drops some. Found here are a few hundred thousand clones, 25% to 35% of them singletons; the top ten hold about 3.9%. As concerns this clone: The antigen is not known.

Trimming took 6 bases from V and 0 from J; bases not matched to a gene: 4. This CDR3 comprises 15 residues. The germline V gene has CDR1 MDHEN and CDR2 SYDVKM. The origin of this receptor is a man aged 25-45 years in good health. This rearrangement joins TRBV28 to TRBJ2-2, with 7 bases lining up with TRBD1. The sample taken for sequencing was central memory CD4+ T cells from blood. CDR3 bases: TGTGCCAGCAGGACGACAGGGCCGAACACCGGGGAGCTGTTTTTT. This codes for CASRTTGPNTGELFF.